The present T cell receptor (beta chain) was sequenced within a study of T cells in Graves' hyperthyroidism and ophthalmopathy. This clonotype was seen a few times. What it recognizes is unknown. Study-wide results and caveats: The model identified upcoming ophthalmopathy a median approximately six months ahead of onset.

What was amplified from RNA transcripts were TCR beta CDR3 regions. In the first-round RT-PCR of the TCR CDR3, the HTBI primer set was used. TCRdb independently ran MiXCR on the multiplex PCR reads; one entry per CDR3 protein. The data hold 660,000 or so distinct CDR3 sequences, with 45% observed a single time. The study based diagnoses on clinical symptoms, serum thyroxine and TRAb, thyroid ultrasound and orbital computed tomography. The sequence derives from an adult man with Graves' disease, either hyperthyroidism or ophthalmopathy (not recorded which). The sequenced material came from peripheral blood or thyroid tissue (not recorded which).

This chain's CDR3 is CSARDLGQGDEAFF. The DNA for the CDR3 is TGCAGTGCTAGAGATCTAGGACAGGGGGATGAAGCTTTCTTT. The gene calls are TRBV20-1 and TRBJ1-1, with 10 positions matching TRBD1. Germline V lookup: CDR1 DFQATT, CDR2 SNEGSKA (reference sequence). V lost 0 bases, J lost 7 bases, and 5 bases stayed unmatched. The CDR3 spans 14 residues.